The sequence of this T cell receptor (beta chain) was determined in a study of blood T cell repertoires in COVID-19 (dated by TCRdb to the early 2020s). Looking at the study overall: The collaborator samples originated in the United States, Italy and Spain and spanned the acute and convalescent phases of COVID-19. The material from the prospective study consisted of cDNA or gDNA derived from T cells, B-cell-depleted T cells, or PBMCs. Deeply sampled blood TCRbeta repertoires from subjects exposed to, actively infected with, or recovered from COVID-19 were included in the dataset. The repertoires were made available in a free public database intended to serve as a resource for research on the immune response to SARS-CoV-2. Samples came from the ongoing ImmuneRACE study (first 160 participants) plus 1,254 subjects from 6 global collaborators. The sample metadata nearly always contained a de-identified subject ID, COVID-19 status, age in years and sex. Where available, HLA class I and class II types were obtained from metadata supplied by the sample provider rather than from assay-based typing.

The immunoSEQ Assay, a bias-controlled multiplex PCR, was used to amplify TCRbeta CDR3 regions from genomic DNA. Under the source paper's analysis protocol: Nucleated cell counts per sample were estimated from amplification of reference gene primers within the assay. To quantify the absolute abundance of each unique TCRbeta CDR3 rearrangement, sequence reads were collapsed and filtered. For each sample, productive Simpson clonality was calculated as the square root of Simpson's diversity index across productive rearrangements. The immuneACCESS repertoire file appears here via TCRdb, limited to in-frame rearrangements. These files lack a portion of the clones; in checked studies, under half of the deficit traces to unresolved V genes, and the cause of the others is not known. V, J and clone size derive from that table, while D and trimming were established from the DNA sequence. For this sample the table gives approximately 230,000 clones, of which about nine tenths were detected only once. The ten largest clones represent 6% to 7% of the sample.

Including the terminal cysteine and phenylalanine, the CDR3 comprises 14 residues. Solely the CDR3 DNA is kept, with 42 bases framed from the first base. The CDR1 and CDR2 encoded by the germline V gene are SGHRS and YFSETQ. V and J lose 4 bases and 9 bases, and a span of 17 bases separates them. Summary of the overall study and its limitations: How much clinical and demographic metadata was included differed by source and by participant, and the metadata was provided uncurated.

Participants in the prospective study were enrolled through a virtual design, were aged roughly 18 to 90 years, and lived in roughly 24 United States geographic areas. To assign participants to cohorts, the prospective study relied on clinical history that participants themselves reported in a screening survey and a study questionnaire. In the prospective study, whole blood, serum and a nasopharyngeal or oropharyngeal swab were collected from each participant by mobile phlebotomists. Additional blood draws and questionnaires over an approximately two-month period could optionally be provided by prospective study participants. Before DNA extraction, prospective study blood samples were shipped either frozen or at room temperature. On this clone itself: No cognate antigen has been identified for it. Per-base qualities were not stored, and no clone one base away is much larger.

Source material: PBMCs or T cells enriched from blood (not recorded which). The chain links TRBV5-1 with TRBJ2-1; the D gene is not confidently resolved. This receptor was identified in a woman in her twenties or thirties with acute COVID-19. DNA sequence: TGCGCCAGCAGCCAAGCCTCCATCGACACTGAGCAGTTCTTC. Translated, this gives CASSQASIDTEQFF.